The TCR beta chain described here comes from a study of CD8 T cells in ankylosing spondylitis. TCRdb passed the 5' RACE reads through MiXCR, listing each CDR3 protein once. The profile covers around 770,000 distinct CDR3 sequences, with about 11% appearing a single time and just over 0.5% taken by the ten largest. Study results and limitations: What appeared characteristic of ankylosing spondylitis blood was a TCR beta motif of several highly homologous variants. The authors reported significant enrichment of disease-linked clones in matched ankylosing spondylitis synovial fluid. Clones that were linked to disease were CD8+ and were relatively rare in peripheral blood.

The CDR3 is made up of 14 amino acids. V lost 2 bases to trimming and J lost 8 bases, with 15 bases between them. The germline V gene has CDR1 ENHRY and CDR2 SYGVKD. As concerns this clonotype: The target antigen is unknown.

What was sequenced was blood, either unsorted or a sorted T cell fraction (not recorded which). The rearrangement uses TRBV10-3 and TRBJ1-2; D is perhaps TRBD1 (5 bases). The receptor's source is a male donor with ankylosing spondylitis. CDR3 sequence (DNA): TGTGCCATCAGTGAGGACAGAGTCCTTATGGGCTACACCTTC. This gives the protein CAISEDRVLMGYTF.